These 6 T cell receptor beta chains came from one sample sequenced in a study of graft-versus-host responses after intestinal transplantation. Their cognate antigens are unknown. Repertoires were generated with immunoSEQ multiplex PCR, while TCRdb's copy carries only in-frame clones and drops some. Of roughly 110,000 clones listed, 93% are singletons. The sequences come from unstimulated CD8+ T cells sorted from spleen or lymph node cells, collected before transplant. These receptors were taken from a human donor who was the organ donor for an intestinal transplant.

V usage is TRBV5-1 and J usage is TRBJ2-1, with D hard to call. Germline CDR1 and CDR2: SGHRS and YFSETQ. The CDR3 is 12 amino acids. Trimming shortened V by 5 bases and J by 8 bases, and 11 bases separated the two germline ends. Here the CDR3 DNA reads TGCGCCAGCAGTTCCCAGGTAGATGAGCAGTTCTTC. Its protein is CASSSQVDEQFF.

The genes are TRBV28 and TRBJ1-1, with unresolved D. The V gene lost 6 bases and the J gene lost 7 bases, with 21 bases spanning the gap. This CDR3 comprises 15 residues. CDR1 and CDR2 (germline): MDHEN, SYDVKM. The CDR3 reads CASSTSPGLYLEAFF. The CDR3 nucleotides are TGTGCCAGCAGCACTTCACCGGGTCTTTACCTTGAAGCTTTCTTT.

J is TRBJ1-1 and V is TRBV30; D possibly corresponds to TRBD1 (6 bases). The V and J ends lost 2 bases and 8 bases respectively, with 12 bases between them. The CDR3 is 12 amino acids. The germline gives CDR1 GTSNPN, CDR2 SVGIG (reference sequence). The CDR3 here is CAWSRYREEAFF. The CDR3 coding sequence is TGTGCCTGGAGTAGATACAGGGAGGAAGCTTTCTTT.

With respect to this clone: The sample contains more than one DNA sequence encoding this CDR3. The V call is TRBV9, the J call TRBJ1-5; TRBD1 is a possible D gene (5 bases). Looked up from germline, CDR1 is SGDLS and CDR2 is YYNGEE. Trimming removed 4 bases from V and 4 bases from J, with 12 bases in between. The CDR3 extends over 14 amino acids. DNA for the CDR3: TGTGCCAGCAGCAGCGGGACGGGAAATCAGCCCCAGCATTTT. Protein: CASSSGTGNQPQHF.

This chain joins TRBV7-2 and TRBJ2-7, with a possible D match to TRBD2 (5 bases). The CDR3 length is 13 residues. Trimming shortened V by 1 base and J by 2 bases, and 6 bases separated the two germline ends. CDR1 is SGHTA, CDR2 FQGNSA, per germline. The CDR3 loop is CASSLGGPYEQYF. The CDR3 DNA sequence: TGTGCCAGCAGCTTAGGCGGGCCCTACGAGCAGTACTTC.

Here the CDR3 DNA reads TGTGCCAGTAGTGCCCTACGACAGGTTTTGAACACTGAAGCTTTCTTT. Protein product: CASSALRQVLNTEAFF. The genes are TRBV19 and TRBJ1-1; possibly TRBD1 for D (6 bases). V was clipped by 5 bases and J by 0 bases, with 16 bases between them. Germline CDR1 LNHDA, CDR2 SQIVND (reference sequence). The CDR3 length is 16 residues.